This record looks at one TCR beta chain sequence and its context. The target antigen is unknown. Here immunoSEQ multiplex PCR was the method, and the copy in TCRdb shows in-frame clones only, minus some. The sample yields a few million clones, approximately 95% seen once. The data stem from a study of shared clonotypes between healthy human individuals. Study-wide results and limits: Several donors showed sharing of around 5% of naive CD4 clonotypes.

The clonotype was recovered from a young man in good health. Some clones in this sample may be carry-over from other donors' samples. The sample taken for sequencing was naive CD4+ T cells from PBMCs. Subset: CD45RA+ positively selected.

CDR3 protein: CASSPTALNYNEQFF. The DNA of the CDR3 is TGCGCCAGCAGCCCGACAGCTCTGAACTACAATGAGCAGTTCTTC. This chain connects TRBV5-1 to TRBJ2-1; a weak D match, TRBD1 (5 bases). CDR1 SGHRS and CDR2 YFSETQ come from the germline V gene. Trimming cost V 4 bases and J 3 bases, with 14 bases left between them. The CDR3 length is 15 residues.